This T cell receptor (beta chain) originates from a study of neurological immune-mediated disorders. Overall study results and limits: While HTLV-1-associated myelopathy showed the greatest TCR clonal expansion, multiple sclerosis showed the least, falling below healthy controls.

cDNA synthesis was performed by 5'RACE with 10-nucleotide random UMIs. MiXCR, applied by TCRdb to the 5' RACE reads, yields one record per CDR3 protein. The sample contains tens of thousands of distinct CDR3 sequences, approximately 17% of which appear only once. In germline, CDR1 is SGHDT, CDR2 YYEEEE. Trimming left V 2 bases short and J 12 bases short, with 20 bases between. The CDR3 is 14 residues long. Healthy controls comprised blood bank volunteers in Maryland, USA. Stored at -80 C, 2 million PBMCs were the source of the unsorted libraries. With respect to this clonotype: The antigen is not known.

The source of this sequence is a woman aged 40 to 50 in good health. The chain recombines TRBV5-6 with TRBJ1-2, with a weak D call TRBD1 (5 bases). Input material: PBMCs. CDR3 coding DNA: TGTGCCAGCAGCTTAAGGCAGGGTAATATCTGGGACACCTTC. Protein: CASSLRQGNIWDTF.